This T cell receptor beta chain was observed in a study of blood T cell repertoires in COVID-19. About the study: Samples taken during acute and convalescent COVID-19 were collected in the United States, Italy and Spain. In each case, the material was cDNA or gDNA derived from T cells, B-cell-depleted T cells, or PBMCs.

Source study methods: By means of reference gene primer amplification, nucleated cell counts were estimated. Sequencing used immunoSEQ multiplex PCR; TCRdb keeps in-frame clones, though not all of them. The V and J calls and clone size are taken from that table; D and trimming were inferred from the DNA. This table holds roughly 66,000 clones, around 90% found once. The CDR3 is 14 residues long. Germline CDR1 is SGHNT and CDR2 is YYREEE (reference sequence). V lost 0 bases and J 7 bases, leaving 13 bases between the germline ends. The sequence was obtained from a human donor in a cohort sampled during active COVID-19. The gene calls are TRBV5-4 and TRBJ1-2; D unresolved. The material sequenced was peripheral blood. The CDR3 loop is CASSLDEGKGGYTF. As DNA, the CDR3 is TGTGCCAGCAGCTTGGACGAGGGTAAGGGTGGCTACACCTTC.